This T cell receptor (beta chain) was profiled in a study of control samples from healthy donors and cancer patients. A few counts support this clone. Measured with immunoSEQ multiplex PCR; TCRdb has only the in-frame clones, and not every one. The table includes 75,000 to 100,000 clones, 89% detected once. The sequence was obtained from a man aged 50 or older in good health. The sequenced sample consisted of blood.

CDR3 residues: CASSEVVGLGTQYF. In nucleotides, the CDR3 is TGTGCCAGCAGTGAAGTTGTCGGGTTGGGGACCCAGTACTTC. V and J are TRBV2 and TRBJ2-5; D is unresolved. CDR1 and CDR2 (germline): SNHLY, FYNNEI. V lost 1 base and J lost 7, with 13 bases in between. There are 14 residues in the CDR3.